The 14 T cell receptor beta chains presented below share a single source sample, sequenced in a study of blood T cell repertoires in COVID-19. The table came from immunoSEQ multiplex PCR; TCRdb's copy has only in-frame clones and leaves some out. This sample yields around 150,000 clones, of which roughly 80% are seen a single time; 7.3% belongs to the top ten. Sequencing was performed on PBMCs or T cells enriched from blood (not recorded which). Receptors were obtained from a man in his fifties or sixties who had recovered from COVID-19.

The chain has TRBV19 and TRBJ2-4, with 9 bases that match TRBD1. The CDR3 sequence is 17 residues long. The V and J ends lost 3 bases and 0 bases, in that order; junction bases with no gene match: 6. Per the germline V gene, CDR1 is LNHDA and CDR2 is SQIVND (reference sequence). This chain's CDR3 is CASSMNRDRVAKNIQYF. The CDR3 coding sequence is TGTGCCAGTAGTATGAACCGGGACAGGGTAGCCAAAAACATTCAGTACTTC.

This clone was detected only once. This sequence joins TRBV30 and TRBJ1-3, with D possibly TRBD1 on 5 matching bases. This CDR3 is built from 12 residues. V lost 6 bases, J lost 7 bases, and 13 bases lay in between. The V gene's germline CDR1 is GTSNPN and CDR2 SVGIG (reference sequence). The CDR3 loop reads CACDQGVNTIYF. In DNA, the CDR3 is TGTGCCTGTGACCAAGGGGTTAACACCATATATTTT.

The chain has TRBV19 and TRBJ1-3; the match to TRBD1 covers 7 bases. CDR3 length: 15 amino acids. CDR1 is LNHDA, CDR2 SQIVND, per germline (reference sequence). With 5 bases clipped from V and 3 bases from J, the junction kept 7 bases outside the gene matches. The CDR3 protein is CASSRRQGVGNTIYF. The CDR3 region has the DNA TGTGCCAGTAGTCGGAGGCAGGGGGTTGGAAACACCATATATTTT.

V gene TRBV30 combines with J gene TRBJ2-1, with D maybe TRBD2 (7 bases). Germline-derived CDR1 and CDR2 are GTSNPN and SVGIG (reference sequence). Trimming stripped 2 bases from V and 15 bases from J, with 14 bases between. The CDR3 has 11 amino acids. CDR3 sequence (DNA): TGTGCCTGGAGTATGGGGGGGGGCGTGTTCTTC. It codes for CAWSMGGGVFF.

In its sample, this clone was seen once. The chain recombines TRBV7-8 with TRBJ1-6; 10 bases line up with TRBD1. Germline-derived CDR1 and CDR2 are SGHVS and FQNEAQ. The CDR3 contains 16 residues. V shed 1 base and J 9 bases; nucleotides not matched to a gene: 6. CDR3 DNA: TGTGCCAGCAGCTTAGTGGGGGGGACAGGGGTTTCACCCCTCCACTTT. Its translation: CASSLVGGTGVSPLHF.

This chain connects TRBV6-6 to TRBJ1-2, with D tentatively TRBD1 (6 bases). There are 15 residues in the CDR3. Germline V gives CDR1 MNHNY, CDR2 SVGAGI (reference sequence). Deletions cut 4 bases from V and 0 bases from J, with 12 bases between. This CDR3 reads CASSLDSPANYGYTF. In nucleotides, the CDR3 is TGTGCCAGCAGTTTGGACAGCCCAGCTAACTATGGCTACACCTTC.

This clone has a handful of counts. This chain joins TRBV29-1 and TRBJ1-5, with D possibly TRBD1 on 6 matching bases. V lost 2 bases and J lost 7, with 12 bases in between. The germline V gene encodes CDR1 SQVTM and CDR2 ANQGSEA. This CDR3 region has 13 residues. The CDR3 bases are TGCAGCGTTGAATTTGGTAGGGGGCAGCCCCAGCATTTT. Its translation is CSVEFGRGQPQHF. Full variable domain (missing parts from reference TRBV29-1 and TRBJ1-5): SAVISQKPSRDICQRGTSLTIQCQVDSQVTMMFWYRQQPGQSLTLIATANQGSEATYESGFVIDKFPISRPNLTFSTLTVSNMSPEDSSIYLCSVEFGRGQPQHFGDGTRLSIL.

The chain carries TRBV4-2 and TRBJ2-7, with 9 bases lining up with TRBD2. CDR1 and CDR2 from the germline V gene are LGHNA and YNFKEQ. J was trimmed by 7 bases and V by 3 bases; bases with no gene match: 19. The CDR3 has 18 residues. The CDR3 region has the DNA TGTGCCAGCAGCCATCCCGGGGGAGGAGCGGGGGGCGCCGGGGAGCAGTACTTC. It encodes CASSHPGGGAGGAGEQYF.

This chain joins TRBV2 and TRBJ2-6; 11 bases match TRBD2. The germline gives CDR1 SNHLY, CDR2 FYNNEI. The CDR3 extends over 19 amino acids. V dropped 4 bases and J dropped 0; count of bases not matched to a gene: 8. The CDR3 loop is CASSGRLAGGNSGANVLTF. CDR3 nucleotide sequence: TGTGCCAGCAGTGGTAGGCTAGCGGGGGGTAACTCTGGGGCCAACGTCCTGACTTTC.

The chain's CDR3 is CASSLAGGSYEQYF. The CDR3 DNA follows: TGTGCCAGCAGCCTCGCGGGGGGTTCGTACGAGCAGTACTTC. The chain couples TRBV4-2 to TRBJ2-7; 8 bases agree with TRBD2. There are 14 residues in the CDR3. Germline values: CDR1 LGHNA, CDR2 YNFKEQ. After removal of 4 bases from V and 4 bases from J, the junction contained 6 bases not matched to a gene.

This chain joins TRBV19 and TRBJ1-6; 7 bases line up with TRBD1. The CDR3 has 14 amino acids. The trim removed 5 bases at V and 8 bases at J, leaving 6 bases unmatched. Germline assignment: CDR1 LNHDA and CDR2 SQIVND (reference sequence). The CDR3 loop is CASSVTGTHSPLHF. The CDR3 DNA sequence: TGTGCCAGTAGTGTGACAGGGACGCATTCACCCCTCCACTTT.

The V call is TRBV7-3, the J call TRBJ1-6, with 9 positions matching TRBD1. The CDR3 totals 15 residues. Trimming removed 5 bases from V and 9 bases from J; junction bases left unmatched: 8. Germline V gene sequence: CDR1 SGHTA, CDR2 FQGTGA. The CDR3 DNA sequence: TGTGCCAGCAGCCCTACAGGGGGCATCGGTTCACCCCTCCACTTT. This sequence encodes CASSPTGGIGSPLHF.

The chain links TRBV7-9 to TRBJ1-4; no firm D call. Looked up from germline, CDR1 is SEHNR and CDR2 is FQNEAQ (reference sequence). The ends were cut back, 5 bases at V and 6 bases at J, with 4 bases in the middle. The CDR3 runs to 11 residues. The CDR3 DNA reads as TGTGCCAGCAGCCCCGATGAAAAACTGTTTTTT. The encoded protein is CASSPDEKLFF.

The chain recombines TRBV7-9 with TRBJ2-3, with 8 bases matching TRBD2. The V gene's germline CDR1 is SEHNR and CDR2 FQNEAQ (reference sequence). Trimming took 5 bases from V and 3 from J; bases not matched to a gene: 13. The CDR3 sequence is 17 residues long. This chain's CDR3 is CASSPGPGLGVTDTQYF. The DNA of the CDR3 is TGTGCCAGCAGCCCAGGGCCGGGACTAGGTGTGACAGATACGCAGTATTTT.